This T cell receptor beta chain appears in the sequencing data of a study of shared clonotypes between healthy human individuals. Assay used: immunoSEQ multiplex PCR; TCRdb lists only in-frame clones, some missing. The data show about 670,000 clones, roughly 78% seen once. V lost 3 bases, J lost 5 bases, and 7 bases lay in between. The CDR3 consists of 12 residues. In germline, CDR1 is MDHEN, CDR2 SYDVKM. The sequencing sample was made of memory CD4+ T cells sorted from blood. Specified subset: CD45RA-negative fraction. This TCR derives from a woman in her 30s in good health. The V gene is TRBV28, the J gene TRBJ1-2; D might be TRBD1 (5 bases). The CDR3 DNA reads TGTGCCAGCAGTTTCGGGGCTTATGGCTACACCTTC. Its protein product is CASSFGAYGYTF.